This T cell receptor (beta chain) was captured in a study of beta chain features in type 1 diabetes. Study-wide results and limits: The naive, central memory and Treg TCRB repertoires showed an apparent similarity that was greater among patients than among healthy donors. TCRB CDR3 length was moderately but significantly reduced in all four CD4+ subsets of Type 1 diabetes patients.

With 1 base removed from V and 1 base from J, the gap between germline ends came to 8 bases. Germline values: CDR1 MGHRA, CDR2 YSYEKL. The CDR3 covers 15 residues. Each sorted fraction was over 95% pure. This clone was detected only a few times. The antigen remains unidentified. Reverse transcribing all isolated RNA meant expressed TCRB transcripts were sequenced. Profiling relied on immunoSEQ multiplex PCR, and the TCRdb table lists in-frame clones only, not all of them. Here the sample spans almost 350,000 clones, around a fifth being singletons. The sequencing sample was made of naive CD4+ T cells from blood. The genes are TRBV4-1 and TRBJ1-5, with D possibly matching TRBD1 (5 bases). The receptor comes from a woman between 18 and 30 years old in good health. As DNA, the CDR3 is TGCGCCAGCAGCCAAGGGGGACTGAGCAATCAGCCCCAGCATTTT. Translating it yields CASSQGGLSNQPQHF.